This TCR beta chain was sequenced in a study of technical replicates of blood from a handful of donors. The table came from immunoSEQ multiplex PCR; TCRdb's copy has only in-frame clones and leaves some out. The data hold around 100,000 clones, with over 85% observed a single time. Trimming at V came to 4 bases and at J to 7 bases, leaving 14 bases not matched to a gene. Per germline, CDR1 SQVTM and CDR2 ANQGSEA. CDR3 length equals 15 residues. The origin of this receptor is a human donor in good health. The sequenced sample consisted of T cells isolated from PBMCs. The chain carries TRBV29-1 and TRBJ1-2; 8 positions agree with TRBD1. For the CDR3, the DNA is TGCAGCGTTGTCCCGGGACAGGACCGGGGCGCTGGCTACACCTTC. Protein: CSVVPGQDRGAGYTF.